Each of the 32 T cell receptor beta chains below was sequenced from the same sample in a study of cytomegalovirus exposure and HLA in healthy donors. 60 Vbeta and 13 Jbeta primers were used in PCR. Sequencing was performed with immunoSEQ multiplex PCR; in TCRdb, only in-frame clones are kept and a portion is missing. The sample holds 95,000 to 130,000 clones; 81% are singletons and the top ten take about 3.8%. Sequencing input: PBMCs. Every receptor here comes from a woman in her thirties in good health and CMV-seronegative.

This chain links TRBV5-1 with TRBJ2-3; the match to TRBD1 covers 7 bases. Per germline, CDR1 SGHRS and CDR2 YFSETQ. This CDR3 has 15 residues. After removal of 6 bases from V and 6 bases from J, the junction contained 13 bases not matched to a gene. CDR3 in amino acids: CASTEGGLKGDTQYF. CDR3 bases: TGCGCCAGCACCGAAGGGGGCCTCAAAGGGGATACGCAGTATTTT.

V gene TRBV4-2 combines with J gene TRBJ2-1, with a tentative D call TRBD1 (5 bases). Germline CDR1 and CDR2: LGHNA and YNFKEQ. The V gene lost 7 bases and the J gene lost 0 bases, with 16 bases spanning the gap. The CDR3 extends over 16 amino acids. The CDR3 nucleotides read TGTGCCAGCAACCCCGACGAAGGGGACTCCTACAATGAGCAGTTCTTC. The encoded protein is CASNPDEGDSYNEQFF.

The CDR3 DNA reads TGTGCCAGTAGTCCTCCGGGACAGGGGACCGAGCAGTACTTC. This sequence encodes CASSPPGQGTEQYF. The rearrangement links TRBV19 to TRBJ2-7, with TRBD1 matching 10 bases. This CDR3 is 14 amino acids long. Trimming took 5 bases from V and 6 from J; bases not matched to a gene: 7. The germline CDR1 and CDR2 sequences are LNHDA and SQIVND (reference sequence).

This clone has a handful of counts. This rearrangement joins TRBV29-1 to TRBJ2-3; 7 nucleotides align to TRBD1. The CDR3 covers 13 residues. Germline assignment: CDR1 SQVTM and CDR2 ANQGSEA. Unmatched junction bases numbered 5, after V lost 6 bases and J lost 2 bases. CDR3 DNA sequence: TGCAGCGTAAGGGGGACAGTCACAGATACGCAGTATTTT. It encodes CSVRGTVTDTQYF.

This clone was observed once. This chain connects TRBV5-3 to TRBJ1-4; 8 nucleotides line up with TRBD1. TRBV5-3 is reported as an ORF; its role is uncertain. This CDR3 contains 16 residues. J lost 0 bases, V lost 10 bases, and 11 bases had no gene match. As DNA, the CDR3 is TGTGCCGGTTACCGGGACAGGCGTGCAACTAATGAAAAACTGTTTTTT. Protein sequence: CAGYRDRRATNEKLFF.

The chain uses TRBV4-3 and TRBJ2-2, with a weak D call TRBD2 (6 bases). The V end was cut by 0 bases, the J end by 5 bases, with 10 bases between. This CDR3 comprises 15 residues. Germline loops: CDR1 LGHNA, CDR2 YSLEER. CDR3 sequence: CASSQDLLATGELFF. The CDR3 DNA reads TGCGCCAGCAGCCAAGATCTCCTAGCGACCGGGGAGCTGTTTTTT.

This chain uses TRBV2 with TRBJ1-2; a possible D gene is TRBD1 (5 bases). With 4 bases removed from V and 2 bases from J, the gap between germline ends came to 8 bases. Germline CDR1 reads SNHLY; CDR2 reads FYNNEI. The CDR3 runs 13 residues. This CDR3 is CASSVSGNYGYTF. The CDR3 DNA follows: TGTGCCAGCAGTGTATCAGGGAACTATGGCTACACCTTC.

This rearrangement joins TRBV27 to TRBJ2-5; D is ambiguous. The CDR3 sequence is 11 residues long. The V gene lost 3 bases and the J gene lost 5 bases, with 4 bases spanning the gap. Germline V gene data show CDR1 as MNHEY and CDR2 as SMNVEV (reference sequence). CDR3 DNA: TGTGCCAGCAGTTTTTCGGAGACCCAGTACTTC. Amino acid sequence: CASSFSETQYF.

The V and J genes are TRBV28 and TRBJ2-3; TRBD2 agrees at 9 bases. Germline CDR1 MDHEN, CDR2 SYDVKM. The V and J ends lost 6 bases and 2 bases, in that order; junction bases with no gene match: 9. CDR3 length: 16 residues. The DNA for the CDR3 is TGTGCCAGCAGCCTCGGGCTAGCGGGATCCACAGATACGCAGTATTTT. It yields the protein CASSLGLAGSTDTQYF.

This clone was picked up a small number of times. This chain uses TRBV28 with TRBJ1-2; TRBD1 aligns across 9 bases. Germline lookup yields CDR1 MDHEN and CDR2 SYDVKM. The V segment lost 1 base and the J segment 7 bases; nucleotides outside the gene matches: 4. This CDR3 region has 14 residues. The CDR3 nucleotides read TGTGCCAGCAGTTTATTAGGGACAGGGTTTGGCTACACCTTC. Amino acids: CASSLLGTGFGYTF.

CDR3 nucleotides: TGTGCCAGCAGTGAAAATATGAGGGGGCTTAGTGGTGAGCAGTACTTC. Amino acid sequence: CASSENMRGLSGEQYF. The V gene is TRBV6-1, the J gene TRBJ2-7; the match to TRBD1 covers 7 bases. The germline V gene encodes CDR1 MNHNS and CDR2 SASEGT. J lost 7 bases, V lost 2 bases, and 14 bases had no gene match. The CDR3 spans 16 residues.

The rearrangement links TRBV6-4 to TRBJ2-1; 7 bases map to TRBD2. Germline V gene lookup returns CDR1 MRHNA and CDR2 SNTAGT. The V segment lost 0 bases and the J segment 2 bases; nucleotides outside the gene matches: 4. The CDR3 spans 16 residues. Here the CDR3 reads CASSDSGGGPYNEQFF. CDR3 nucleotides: TGTGCCAGCAGTGACTCGGGGGGAGGGCCCTACAATGAGCAGTTCTTC.

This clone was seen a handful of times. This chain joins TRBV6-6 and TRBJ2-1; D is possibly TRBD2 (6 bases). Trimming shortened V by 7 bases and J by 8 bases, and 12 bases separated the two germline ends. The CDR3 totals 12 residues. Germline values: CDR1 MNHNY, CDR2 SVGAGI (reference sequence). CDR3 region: CASISTRYEQFF. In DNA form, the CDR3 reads TGTGCCAGCATATCGACTAGGTATGAGCAGTTCTTC.

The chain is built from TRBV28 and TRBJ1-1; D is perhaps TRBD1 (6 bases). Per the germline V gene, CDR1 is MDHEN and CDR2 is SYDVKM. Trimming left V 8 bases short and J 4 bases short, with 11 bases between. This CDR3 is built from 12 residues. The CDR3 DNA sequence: TGTGCCAGCCAAGGGGGATCCACTGAAGCTTTCTTT. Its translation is CASQGGSTEAFF.

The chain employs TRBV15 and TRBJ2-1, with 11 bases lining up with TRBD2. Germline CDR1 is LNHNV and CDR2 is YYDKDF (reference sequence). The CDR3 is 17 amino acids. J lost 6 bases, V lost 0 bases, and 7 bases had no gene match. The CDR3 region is CATSRDKRLAGSNEQFF. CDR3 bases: TGTGCCACCAGCAGAGATAAGAGACTAGCGGGATCCAATGAGCAGTTCTTC.

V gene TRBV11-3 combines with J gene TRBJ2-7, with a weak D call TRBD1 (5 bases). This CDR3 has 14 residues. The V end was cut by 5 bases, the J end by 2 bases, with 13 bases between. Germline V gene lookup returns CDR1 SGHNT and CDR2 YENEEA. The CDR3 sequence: CASSPGHEPYEQYF. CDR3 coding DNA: TGTGCCAGCAGCCCCGGACACGAACCCTACGAGCAGTACTTC.

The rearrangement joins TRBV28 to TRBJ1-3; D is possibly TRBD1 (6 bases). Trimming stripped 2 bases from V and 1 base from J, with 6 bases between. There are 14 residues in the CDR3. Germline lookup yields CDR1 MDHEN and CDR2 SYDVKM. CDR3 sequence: CASSLRGSGNTIYF. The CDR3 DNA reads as TGTGCCAGCAGTTTAAGGGGGTCTGGAAACACCATATATTTT.

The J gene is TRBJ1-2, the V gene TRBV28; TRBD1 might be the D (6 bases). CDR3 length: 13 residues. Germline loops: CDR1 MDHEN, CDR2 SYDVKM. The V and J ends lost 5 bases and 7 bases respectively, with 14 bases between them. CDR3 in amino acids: CASSRGGSGGYTF. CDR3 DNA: TGTGCCAGCAGTCGAGGGGGTTCCGGTGGCTACACCTTC.

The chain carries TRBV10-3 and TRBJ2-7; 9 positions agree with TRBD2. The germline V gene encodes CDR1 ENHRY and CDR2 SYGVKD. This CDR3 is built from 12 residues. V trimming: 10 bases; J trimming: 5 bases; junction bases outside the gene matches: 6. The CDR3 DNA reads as TGTGCCAATAGCGGGAGAGATAACGAGCAGTACTTC. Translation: CANSGRDNEQYF.

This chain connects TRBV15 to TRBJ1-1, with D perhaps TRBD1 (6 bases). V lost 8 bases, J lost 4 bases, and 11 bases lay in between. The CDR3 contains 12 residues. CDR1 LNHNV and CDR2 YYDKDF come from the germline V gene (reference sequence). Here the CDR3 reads CATSGVGTEAFF. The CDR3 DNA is TGTGCCACCTCAGGGGTAGGCACTGAAGCTTTCTTT.

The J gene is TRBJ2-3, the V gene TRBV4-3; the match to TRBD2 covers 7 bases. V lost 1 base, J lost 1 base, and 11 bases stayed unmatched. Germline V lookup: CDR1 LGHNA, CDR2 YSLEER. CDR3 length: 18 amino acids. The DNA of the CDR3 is TGCGCCAGCAGCCAAGTCAAAAATGGGGGAGGGGGCACAGATACGCAGTATTTT. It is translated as CASSQVKNGGGGTDTQYF.

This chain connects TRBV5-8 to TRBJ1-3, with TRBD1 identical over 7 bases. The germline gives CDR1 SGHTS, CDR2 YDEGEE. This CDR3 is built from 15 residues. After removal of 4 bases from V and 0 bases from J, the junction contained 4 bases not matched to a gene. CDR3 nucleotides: TGTGCCAGCAGCCCGGGACAGTACTCTGGAAACACCATATATTTT. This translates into CASSPGQYSGNTIYF.

The chain's CDR3 is CASSLPPGQGYEQYF. The CDR3 DNA follows: TGTGCCAGCAGTTTACCTCCGGGACAGGGCTACGAGCAGTACTTC. The chain employs TRBV28 and TRBJ2-7; 9 bases are a match to TRBD1. Germline lookup yields CDR1 MDHEN and CDR2 SYDVKM. The junction had 5 bases not matched to a gene; V was cut back by 2 bases and J by 3 bases. CDR3 length: 15 residues. The complete variable domain, with remaining parts taken from reference TRBV28 and TRBJ2-7, reads DVKVTQSSRYLVKRTGEKVFLECVQDMDHENMFWYRQDPGLGLRLIYFSYDVKMKEKGDIPEGYSVSREKKERFSLILESASTNQTSMYLCASSLPPGQGYEQYFGPGTRLTVT.

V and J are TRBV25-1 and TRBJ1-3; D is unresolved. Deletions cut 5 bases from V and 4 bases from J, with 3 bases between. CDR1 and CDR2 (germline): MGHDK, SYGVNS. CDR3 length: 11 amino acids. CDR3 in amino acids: CASSRGNTIYF. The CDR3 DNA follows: TGTGCCAGCAGTCGGGGAAACACCATATATTTT.

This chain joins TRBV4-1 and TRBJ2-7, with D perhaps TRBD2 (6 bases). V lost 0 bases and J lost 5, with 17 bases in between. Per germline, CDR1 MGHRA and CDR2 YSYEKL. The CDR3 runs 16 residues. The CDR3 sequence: CASSQDAFGSKDEQYF. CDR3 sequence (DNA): TGCGCCAGCAGCCAAGATGCATTCGGGAGTAAGGACGAGCAGTACTTC.

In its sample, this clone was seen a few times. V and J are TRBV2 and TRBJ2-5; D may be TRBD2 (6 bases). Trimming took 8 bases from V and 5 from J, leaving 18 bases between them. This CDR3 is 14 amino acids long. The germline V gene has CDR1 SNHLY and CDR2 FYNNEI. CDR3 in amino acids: CASVGRAGPETQYF. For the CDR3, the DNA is TGTGCCAGCGTGGGCCGGGCGGGACCCGAGACCCAGTACTTC.

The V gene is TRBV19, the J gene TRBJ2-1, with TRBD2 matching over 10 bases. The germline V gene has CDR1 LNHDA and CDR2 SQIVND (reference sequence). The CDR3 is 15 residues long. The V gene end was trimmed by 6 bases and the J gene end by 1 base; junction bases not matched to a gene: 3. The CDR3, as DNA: TGTGCCAGTAGGCCGGGACTAGCGTCCTACAATGAGCAGTTCTTC. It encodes CASRPGLASYNEQFF.

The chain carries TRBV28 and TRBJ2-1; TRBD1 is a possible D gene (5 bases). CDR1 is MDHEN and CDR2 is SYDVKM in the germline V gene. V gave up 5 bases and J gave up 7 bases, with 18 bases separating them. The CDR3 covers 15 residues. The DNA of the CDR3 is TGTGCCAGCAGTACAGGACGGGCTCCGCGGAATGAGCAGTTCTTC. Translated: CASSTGRAPRNEQFF.

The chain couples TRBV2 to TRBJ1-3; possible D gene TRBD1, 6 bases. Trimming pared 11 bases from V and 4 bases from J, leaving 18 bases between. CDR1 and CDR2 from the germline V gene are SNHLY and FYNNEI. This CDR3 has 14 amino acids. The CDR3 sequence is CAGGADRLGNTIYF. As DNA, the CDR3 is TGTGCCGGGGGCGCGGACCGATTGGGAAACACCATATATTTT.

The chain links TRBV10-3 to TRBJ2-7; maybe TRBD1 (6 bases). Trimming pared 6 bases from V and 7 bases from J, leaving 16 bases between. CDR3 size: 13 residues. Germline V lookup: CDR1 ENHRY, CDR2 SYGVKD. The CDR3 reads CAIRDSALGEQYF. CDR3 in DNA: TGTGCCATCAGGGACAGCGCCTTAGGGGAGCAGTACTTC.

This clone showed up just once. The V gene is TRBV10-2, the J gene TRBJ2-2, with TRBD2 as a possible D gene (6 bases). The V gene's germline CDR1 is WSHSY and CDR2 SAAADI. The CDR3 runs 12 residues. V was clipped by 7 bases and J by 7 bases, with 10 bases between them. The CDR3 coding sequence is TGCGCCAGCACCTTGGGGGGCGGGGAGCTGTTTTTT. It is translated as CASTLGGGELFF.

The DNA for the CDR3 is TGTGCCAGCAGTGCCGGGGAAAAACTGTTTTTT. It specifies CASSAGEKLFF. The rearrangement links TRBV27 to TRBJ1-4; D is ambiguous. The V and J ends lost 5 bases and 8 bases respectively, with 6 bases between them. The CDR3 totals 11 residues. Germline V gives CDR1 MNHEY, CDR2 SMNVEV (reference sequence). Full variable domain (remainder filled in from reference TRBV27 and TRBJ1-4): EAQVTQNPRYLITVTGKKLTVTCSQNMNHEYMSWYRQDPGLGLRQIYYSMNVEVTDKGDVPEGYKVSRKEKRNFPLILESPSPNQTSLYFCASSAGEKLFFGSGTQLSVL.